Below, 32 T cell receptor beta chains from the same sample are listed, as sequenced in a study of blood T cell repertoires in COVID-19 (TCRdb year 2020). The library was generated by the immunoSEQ multiplex PCR assay. The table comes from immuneACCESS by way of TCRdb, which keeps in-frame sequences with V and J called. Part of the clones is missing from these tables; in studies checked, under half for an unresolved V gene and the rest for unknown reasons. In all, the sample holds 270,000 or so clones, and 84% of those were seen once. Of the sample, about 1.6% is held by the ten largest clones. The material sequenced was peripheral blood. The receptors stem from a human donor with COVID-19, enrolled during active disease. The donor label of this sample is uncertain.

In this sample, this clone turned up once. The chain couples TRBV29-1 to TRBJ2-1; a weak D match, TRBD2 (6 bases). The CDR3 is 14 amino acids. The germline V gene encodes CDR1 SQVTM and CDR2 ANQGSEA. V lost 4 bases to trimming and J lost 9 bases, with 19 bases between them. CDR3 in amino acids: CSVAPAASEGEQFF. CDR3 nucleotide sequence: TGCAGCGTTGCCCCTGCGGCTAGCGAAGGTGAGCAGTTCTTC.

J is TRBJ1-5 and V is TRBV5-1, with a tentative D call TRBD1 (5 bases). The CDR3 loop spans 15 amino acids. CDR1 is SGHRS, CDR2 YFSETQ, per germline. The ends were cut back, 0 bases at V and 2 bases at J, with 9 bases in the middle. The CDR3 is CASSLAGDRNQPQHF. For the CDR3, the DNA is TGCGCCAGCAGCTTGGCGGGGGATCGCAATCAGCCCCAGCATTTT.

This chain uses TRBV7-9 with TRBJ2-3; D not resolved. This CDR3 is 14 amino acids long. Looked up from germline, CDR1 is SEHNR and CDR2 is FQNEAQ (reference sequence). Trimming cost V 7 bases and J 3 bases, with 14 bases left between them. CDR3 bases: TGTGCCAGCACCCCTGTTCTAGGAACAGATACGCAGTATTTT. Translated: CASTPVLGTDTQYF.

The chain is built from TRBV6-4 and TRBJ1-5; no definite D call. Trimming shortened V by 2 bases and J by 6 bases, and 11 bases separated the two germline ends. In germline, CDR1 is MRHNA, CDR2 SNTAGT. This CDR3 is built from 14 residues. The CDR3 region is CASSDEGGSQPQHF. The CDR3 DNA sequence: TGTGCCAGCAGTGACGAGGGCGGGAGTCAGCCCCAGCATTTT.

The rearrangement joins TRBV27 to TRBJ1-3; D gene ambiguous. The CDR3 spans 13 residues. V dropped 5 bases and J dropped 4 bases, with 9 bases sitting between them. CDR1 and CDR2 from the germline V gene are MNHEY and SMNVEV (reference sequence). Here the CDR3 reads CASSPNQGNTIYF. Written as DNA, the CDR3 is TGTGCCAGCAGTCCCAATCAGGGAAACACCATATATTTT.

This chain joins TRBV4-3 and TRBJ1-2; TRBD1 is a possible D gene (5 bases). CDR3 length: 14 residues. V shed 0 bases and J shed 7 bases, with 12 bases lying between them. The V gene's germline CDR1 is LGHNA and CDR2 YSLEER. This CDR3 reads CASSQDRGTGGYTF. Here the CDR3 DNA reads TGCGCCAGCAGCCAAGATCGCGGGACGGGTGGCTACACCTTC.

V usage is TRBV15 and J usage is TRBJ2-3; D is perhaps TRBD2 (5 bases). From germline, CDR1 is LNHNV and CDR2 YYDKDF (reference sequence). Between the trimmed V and J ends, which lost 2 bases and 8 bases, there was a span of 20 bases. The CDR3 is made up of 16 amino acids. The CDR3 sequence: CATSRHPNERAGTQYF. As DNA, the CDR3 is TGTGCCACCAGCAGACATCCCAATGAGAGGGCGGGTACGCAGTATTTT. Using reference TRBV15 and TRBJ2-3 for the parts outside the CDR3, the full variable domain is DAMVIQNPRYQVTQFGKPVTLSCSQTLNHNVMYWYQQKSSQAPKLLFHYYDKDFNNEADTPDNFQSRRPNTSFCFLDIRSPGLGDTAMYLCATSRHPNERAGTQYFGPGTRLTVL.

V gene TRBV5-6 combines with J gene TRBJ1-1; TRBD1 matches 12 bases. This CDR3 contains 16 residues. V lost 4 bases to trimming and J lost 3 bases; unmatched junction nucleotides: 7. Germline V gives CDR1 SGHDT, CDR2 YYEEEE. The CDR3: CASSAGTGGGDTEAFF. The CDR3, as DNA: TGTGCCAGCAGCGCCGGGACAGGGGGCGGTGACACTGAAGCTTTCTTT.

V gene TRBV29-1 combines with J gene TRBJ1-4; the match to TRBD1 covers 9 bases. Trimming at V came to 3 bases and at J to 5 bases, leaving 7 bases not matched to a gene. Germline V gene data show CDR1 as SQVTM and CDR2 as ANQGSEA. This CDR3 region has 15 residues. The CDR3 region is CSVEGDGTGNEKLFF. Written as DNA, the CDR3 is TGCAGCGTTGAGGGGGATGGGACAGGGAATGAAAAACTGTTTTTT.

The chain has TRBV28 and TRBJ2-7; D may be TRBD2 (6 bases). V was cut by 1 base and J by 3 bases, with 10 bases left in between. Per germline, CDR1 MDHEN and CDR2 SYDVKM. The CDR3 spans 14 residues. CDR3 nucleotides: TGTGCCAGCAGTTTATTAGGCGGGGACTACGAGCAGTACTTC. Translation: CASSLLGGDYEQYF.

Note on this clone: At one end, the junction sequence differs from germline, possibly due to a read error. V and J are TRBV6-5 and TRBJ1-1; 7 bases are a match to TRBD1. The CDR3 runs 15 residues. Germline CDR1 is MNHEY and CDR2 is SVGAGI. As DNA, the CDR3 is TGTGCCAGCAGTTCTCATACAGGGGTGAAGACTGAAGCTTTCTTT. It translates to CASSSHTGVKTEAFF.

This clone appeared once. The chain couples TRBV10-1 to TRBJ2-7; 9 bases line up with TRBD2. CDR1 WNHNN and CDR2 SYGVQD come from the germline V gene (reference sequence). The J segment lost 4 bases and the V segment lost 6 bases, leaving 10 bases of the junction unmatched. The CDR3 runs 15 residues. CDR3 sequence reads: CASSLSGSAQYEQYF. The CDR3 region has the DNA TGCGCCAGCAGCCTTAGCGGGAGTGCTCAATACGAGCAGTACTTC.

The chain couples TRBV11-2 to TRBJ2-1; 7 nucleotides match TRBD1. The CDR3 covers 15 residues. J lost 3 bases, V lost 1 base, and 3 bases had no gene match. Germline lookup yields CDR1 SGHAT and CDR2 FQNNGV. As DNA, the CDR3 is TGTGCCAGCAGCTTAGGACAGGGAGACTACAATGAGCAGTTCTTC. It is translated as CASSLGQGDYNEQFF.

The chain employs TRBV7-3 and TRBJ2-5, with TRBD1 identical over 11 bases. Germline V gives CDR1 SGHTA, CDR2 FQGTGA. Unmatched junction bases numbered 9, after V lost 5 bases and J lost 4 bases. This CDR3 is 16 amino acids long. The chain's CDR3 is CASSPDSGTGGETQYF. In DNA, the CDR3 is TGTGCCAGCAGCCCAGATTCCGGGACAGGGGGAGAGACCCAGTACTTC.

The chain uses TRBV24-1 and TRBJ1-1, with D perhaps TRBD1 (5 bases). V gave up 3 bases and J gave up 4 bases, with 8 bases separating them. In germline, CDR1 is KGHDR, CDR2 SFDVKD. The length of the CDR3 is 13 residues. CDR3 nucleotides: TGTGCCACCAGTGATCCAGGGCGCACTGAAGCTTTCTTT. Translating it yields CATSDPGRTEAFF.

J is TRBJ2-7 and V is TRBV11-2, with 7 bases fitting TRBD2. J was trimmed by 4 bases and V by 5 bases; bases with no gene match: 8. In germline, CDR1 is SGHAT, CDR2 FQNNGV. The CDR3 is 14 amino acids. The CDR3 DNA follows: TGTGCCAGCAGCCTCAGCGGGGCGGGATACGAGCAGTACTTC. Amino acids: CASSLSGAGYEQYF. The variable domain in full, completed from reference TRBV11-2 and TRBJ2-7, reads EAGVAQSPRYKIIEKRQSVAFWCNPISGHATLYWYQQILGQGPKLLIQFQNNGVVDDSQLPKDRFSAERLKGVDSTLKIQPAKLEDSAVYLCASSLSGAGYEQYFGPGTRLTVT.

This sequence joins TRBV19 and TRBJ2-3; 10 nucleotides line up with TRBD1. Germline V CDR1 and CDR2: LNHDA, SQIVND (reference sequence). This CDR3 has 14 residues. V was pared by 6 bases and J by 5 bases, with 5 bases of the junction left unmatched. Written as DNA, the CDR3 is TGTGCCAGTAGGCCTGGACAGGGGGTAGATACGCAGTATTTT. The encoded protein is CASRPGQGVDTQYF. The variable domain in full, completed from reference TRBV19 and TRBJ2-3, reads DGGITQSPKYLFRKEGQNVTLSCEQNLNHDAMYWYRQDPGQGLRLIYYSQIVNDFQKGDIAEGYSVSREKKESFPLTVTSAQKNPTAFYLCASRPGQGVDTQYFGPGTRLTVL.

This clone was observed once. The rearrangement uses TRBV25-1 and TRBJ2-7; weak D call: TRBD2 (6 bases). The germline CDR1 and CDR2 sequences are MGHDK and SYGVNS. This CDR3 is 14 amino acids long. The V gene lost 1 base and the J gene lost 6 bases, with 13 bases spanning the gap. CDR3 sequence reads: CASSEFAGRGEQYF. For the CDR3, the DNA is TGTGCCAGCAGTGAATTTGCGGGACGGGGCGAGCAGTACTTC.

V is TRBV24-1 and J is TRBJ2-1; 9 nucleotides match TRBD2. V lost 3 bases to trimming and J lost 5 bases; unmatched junction nucleotides: 4. CDR3 length equals 15 residues. CDR1 KGHDR and CDR2 SFDVKD come from the germline V gene. This chain's CDR3 is CATSDQLAGHNEQFF. The CDR3 bases are TGTGCCACCAGTGATCAACTAGCGGGCCACAATGAGCAGTTCTTC.

This chain uses TRBV18 with TRBJ1-2, with 9 bases fitting TRBD1. CDR1 and CDR2 (germline): KGHSH, LQKENI. The CDR3 runs to 16 residues. V lost 3 bases and J lost 4; bases outside the gene matches: 9. This chain's CDR3 is CASSPGQGTLPYGYTF. CDR3 nucleotides: TGTGCCAGCTCACCGGGACAGGGCACCCTACCCTATGGCTACACCTTC.

This clone was recorded a few times. The chain employs TRBV27 and TRBJ2-2; D might be TRBD1 (6 bases). From germline, CDR1 is MNHEY and CDR2 SMNVEV (reference sequence). Deletions cut 3 bases from V and 5 bases from J, with 16 bases between. The CDR3 has 16 amino acids. The CDR3 sequence: CASSFFPGQSTGELFF. CDR3 bases: TGTGCCAGCAGTTTTTTCCCGGGACAAAGTACCGGGGAGCTGTTTTTT.

The rearrangement joins TRBV28 to TRBJ1-1; maybe TRBD1 (5 bases). CDR1 is MDHEN and CDR2 is SYDVKM in the germline V gene. With 3 bases removed from V and 12 bases from J, the gap between germline ends came to 14 bases. The CDR3 runs 12 residues. CDR3: CASSFREGSPFF. The CDR3 DNA follows: TGTGCCAGCAGTTTCAGGGAGGGGTCCCCTTTCTTT.

V and J are TRBV4-3 and TRBJ2-7; 10 bases are shared with TRBD2. J was trimmed by 1 base and V by 1 base; bases with no gene match: 13. CDR3 length: 19 amino acids. Germline V CDR1 and CDR2: LGHNA, YSLEER. The CDR3 nucleotides are TGCGCCAGCAGCCAAGTTTGGGAGACTTGGACTAGCGGATCCTACGAGCAGTACTTC. Protein: CASSQVWETWTSGSYEQYF.

The chain has TRBV5-8 and TRBJ2-1, with D maybe TRBD1 (6 bases). The CDR3 is made up of 15 amino acids. V shed 4 bases and J shed 2 bases, with 13 bases lying between them. CDR1 is SGHTS, CDR2 YDEGEE, per germline. CDR3 loop: CASSPDRNTYNEQFF. The CDR3 nucleotides are TGTGCCAGCAGCCCCGACAGGAATACCTACAATGAGCAGTTCTTC.

This clone occurred once. This chain uses TRBV11-2 with TRBJ1-3; tentatively, D is TRBD1 (6 bases). CDR1 SGHAT and CDR2 FQNNGV come from the germline V gene. The CDR3 consists of 16 residues. V lost 2 bases and J 4 bases, leaving 15 bases between the germline ends. CDR3: CASSLRGGREGNTIYF. The CDR3 coding sequence is TGTGCCAGCAGCTTACGCGGGGGGCGCGAAGGAAACACCATATATTTT.

The rearrangement joins TRBV28 to TRBJ2-5; 9 bases map to TRBD2. V gave up 4 bases and J gave up 4 bases; unmatched junction bases: 10. The CDR3 has 16 amino acids. In germline, CDR1 is MDHEN, CDR2 SYDVKM. Here the CDR3 reads CASSSLGSGSRETQYF. CDR3 coding DNA: TGTGCCAGCAGTTCTCTGGGTAGCGGGAGTCGAGAGACCCAGTACTTC.

V usage is TRBV7-2 and J usage is TRBJ2-3, with D perhaps TRBD2 (5 bases). V was clipped by 4 bases and J by 5 bases, with 19 bases between them. This CDR3 comprises 16 residues. Germline V CDR1 and CDR2: SGHTA, FQGNSA. CDR3 bases: TGTGCCAGCAGCTCTCAAGTAGGAGAGGGAGTAGATACGCAGTATTTT. Encoded protein: CASSSQVGEGVDTQYF.

This clone occurred once. The chain carries TRBV2 and TRBJ2-7; no reliable D call. Per the germline V gene, CDR1 is SNHLY and CDR2 is FYNNEI. This CDR3 has 12 residues. V lost 4 bases to trimming and J lost 3 bases, with 7 bases between them. DNA for the CDR3: TGTGCCAGCAGTGCCGACTTCTACGAGCAGTACTTC. It specifies CASSADFYEQYF.

This chain uses TRBV12-3 or TRBV12-4 with TRBJ2-5, with D perhaps TRBD2 (6 bases). CDR3 length: 12 residues. V was cut by 3 bases and J by 7 bases, with 9 bases left in between. The CDR3 DNA reads TGTGCCAGCAGTTTGGGGGGAGGGACCCAGTACTTC. Translating gives CASSLGGGTQYF.

The chain uses TRBV5-4 and TRBJ2-1; 9 nucleotides agree with TRBD2. From germline, CDR1 is SGHNT and CDR2 YYREEE (reference sequence). With V trimmed by 4 bases and J by 4 bases, 6 bases remained unmatched. The CDR3 extends over 15 amino acids. For the CDR3, the DNA is TGTGCCAGCAGCGCAGCGGGAGGATCATACAATGAGCAGTTCTTC. It specifies CASSAAGGSYNEQFF.

This sequence joins TRBV7-3 and TRBJ2-5; maybe TRBD2 (6 bases). The V end was cut by 2 bases, the J end by 1 base, with 11 bases between. Germline V CDR1 and CDR2: SGHTA, FQGTGA. The CDR3 consists of 15 residues. This chain's CDR3 is CASSLGAGVQETQYF. The CDR3 DNA reads as TGTGCCAGCAGCTTAGGAGCGGGCGTCCAAGAGACCCAGTACTTC.

The chain carries TRBV10-3 and TRBJ2-2; 10 nucleotides line up with TRBD2. The germline V gene has CDR1 ENHRY and CDR2 SYGVKD. The CDR3 contains 17 residues. V dropped 3 bases and J dropped 1; count of bases not matched to a gene: 5. The CDR3 spells CAISDPTSGLNTGELFF. In nucleotides, the CDR3 is TGTGCCATCAGTGATCCGACTAGCGGGCTGAACACCGGGGAGCTGTTTTTT.